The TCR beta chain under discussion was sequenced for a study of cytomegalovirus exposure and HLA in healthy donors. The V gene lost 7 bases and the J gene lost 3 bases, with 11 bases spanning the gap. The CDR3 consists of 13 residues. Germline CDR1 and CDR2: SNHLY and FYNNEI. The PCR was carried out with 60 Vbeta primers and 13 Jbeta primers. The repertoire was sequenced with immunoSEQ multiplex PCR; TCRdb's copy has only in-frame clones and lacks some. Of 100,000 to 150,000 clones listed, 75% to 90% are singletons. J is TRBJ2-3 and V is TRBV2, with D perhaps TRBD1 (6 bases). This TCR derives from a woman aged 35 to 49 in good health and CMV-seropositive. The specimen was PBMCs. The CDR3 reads CASKNRETDTQYF. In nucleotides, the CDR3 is TGTGCCAGCAAAAACAGGGAAACAGATACGCAGTATTTT.